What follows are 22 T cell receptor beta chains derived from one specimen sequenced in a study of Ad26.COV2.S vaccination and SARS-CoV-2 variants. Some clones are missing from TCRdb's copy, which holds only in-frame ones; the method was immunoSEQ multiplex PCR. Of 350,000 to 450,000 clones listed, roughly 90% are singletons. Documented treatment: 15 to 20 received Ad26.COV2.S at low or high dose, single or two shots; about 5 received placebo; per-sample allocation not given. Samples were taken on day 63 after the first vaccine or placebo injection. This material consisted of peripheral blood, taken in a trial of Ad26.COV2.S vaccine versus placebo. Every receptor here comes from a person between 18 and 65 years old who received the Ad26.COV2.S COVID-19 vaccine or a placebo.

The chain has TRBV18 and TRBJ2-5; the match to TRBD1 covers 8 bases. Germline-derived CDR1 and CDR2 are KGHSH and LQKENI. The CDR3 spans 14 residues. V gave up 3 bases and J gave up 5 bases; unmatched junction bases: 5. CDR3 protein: CASSPGQGFETQYF. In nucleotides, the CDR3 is TGTGCCAGCTCACCTGGACAGGGTTTTGAGACCCAGTACTTC.

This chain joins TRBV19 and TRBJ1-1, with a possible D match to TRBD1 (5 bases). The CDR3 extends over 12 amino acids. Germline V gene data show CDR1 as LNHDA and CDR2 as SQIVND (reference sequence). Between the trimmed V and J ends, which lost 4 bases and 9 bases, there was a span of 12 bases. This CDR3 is CASSTGLRKAFF. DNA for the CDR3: TGTGCCAGTAGTACAGGGCTTCGTAAAGCTTTCTTT.

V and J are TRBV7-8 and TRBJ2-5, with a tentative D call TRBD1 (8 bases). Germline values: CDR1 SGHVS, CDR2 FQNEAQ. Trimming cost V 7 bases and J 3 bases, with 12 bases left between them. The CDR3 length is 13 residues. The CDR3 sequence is CASIQGGEETQYF. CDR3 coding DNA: TGTGCCAGCATACAGGGGGGGGAAGAGACCCAGTACTTC.

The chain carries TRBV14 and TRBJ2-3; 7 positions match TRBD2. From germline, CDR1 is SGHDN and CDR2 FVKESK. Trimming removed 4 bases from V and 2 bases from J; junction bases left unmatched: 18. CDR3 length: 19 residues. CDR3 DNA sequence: TGTGCCAGCAGCCCGAACTTCCCTTATAGCGGGCCAATCACAGATACGCAGTATTTT. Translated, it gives CASSPNFPYSGPITDTQYF.

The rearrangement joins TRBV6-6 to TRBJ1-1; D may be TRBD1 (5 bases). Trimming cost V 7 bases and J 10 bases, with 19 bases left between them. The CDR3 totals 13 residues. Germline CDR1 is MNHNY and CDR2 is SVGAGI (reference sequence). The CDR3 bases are TGTGCCAGCAAACTTAACTCACAGGACGGAGCTTTCTTT. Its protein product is CASKLNSQDGAFF.

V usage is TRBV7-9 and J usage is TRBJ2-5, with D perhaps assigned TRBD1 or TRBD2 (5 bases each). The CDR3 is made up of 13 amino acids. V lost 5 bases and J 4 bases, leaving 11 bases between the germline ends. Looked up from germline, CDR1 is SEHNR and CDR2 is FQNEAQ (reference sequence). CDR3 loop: CASSGEGRETQYF. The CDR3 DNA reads TGTGCCAGCAGCGGCGAGGGGAGAGAGACCCAGTACTTC.

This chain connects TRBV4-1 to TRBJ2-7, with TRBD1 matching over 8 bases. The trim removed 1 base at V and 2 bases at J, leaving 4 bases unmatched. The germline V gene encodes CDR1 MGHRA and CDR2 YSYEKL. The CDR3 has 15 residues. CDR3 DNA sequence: TGCGCCAGCAGCCAAGTTTCACAGGGGGCCTACGAGCAGTACTTC. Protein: CASSQVSQGAYEQYF.

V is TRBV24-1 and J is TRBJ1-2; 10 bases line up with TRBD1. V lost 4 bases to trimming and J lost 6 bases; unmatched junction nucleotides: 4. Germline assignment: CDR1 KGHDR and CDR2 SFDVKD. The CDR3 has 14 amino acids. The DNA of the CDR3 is TGTGCCACCAGTGAACAGGGACAGGGGAATGGCTACACCTTC. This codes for CATSEQGQGNGYTF.

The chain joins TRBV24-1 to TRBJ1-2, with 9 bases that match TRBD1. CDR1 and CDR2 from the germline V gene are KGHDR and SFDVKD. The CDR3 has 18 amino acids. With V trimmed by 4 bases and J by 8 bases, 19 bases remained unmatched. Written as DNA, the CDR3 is TGTGCCACCAGTGAAAGCCGGGGCCTAGGGACAGGGTTGGACGGCTACACCTTC. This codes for CATSESRGLGTGLDGYTF.

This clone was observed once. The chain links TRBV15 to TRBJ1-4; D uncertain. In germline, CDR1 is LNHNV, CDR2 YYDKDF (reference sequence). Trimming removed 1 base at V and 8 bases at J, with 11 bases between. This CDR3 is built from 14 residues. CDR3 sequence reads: CATSRAYTEEKLFF. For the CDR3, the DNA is TGTGCCACCAGCAGAGCCTACACAGAAGAAAAACTGTTTTTT.

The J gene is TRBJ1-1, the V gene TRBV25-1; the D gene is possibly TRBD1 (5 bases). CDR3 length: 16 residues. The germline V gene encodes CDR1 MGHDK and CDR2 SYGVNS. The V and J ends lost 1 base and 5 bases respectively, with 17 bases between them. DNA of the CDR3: TGTGCCAGCAGTGAATGGGTTCAGGGAAGTTGGACTGAAGCTTTCTTT. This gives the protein CASSEWVQGSWTEAFF. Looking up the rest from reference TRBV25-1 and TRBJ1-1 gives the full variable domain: EADIYQTPRYLVIGTGKKITLECSQTMGHDKMYWYQQDPGMELHLIHYSYGVNSTEKGDLSSESTVSRIRTEHFPLTLESARPSHTSQYLCASSEWVQGSWTEAFFGQGTRLTVV.

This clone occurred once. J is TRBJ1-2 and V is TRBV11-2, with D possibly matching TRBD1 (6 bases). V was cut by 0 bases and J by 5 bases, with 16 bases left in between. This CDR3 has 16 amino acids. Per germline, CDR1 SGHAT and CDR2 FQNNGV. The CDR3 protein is CASSLDGSGVLYGYTF. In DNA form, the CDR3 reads TGTGCCAGCAGCTTAGATGGGTCAGGGGTATTGTATGGCTACACCTTC.

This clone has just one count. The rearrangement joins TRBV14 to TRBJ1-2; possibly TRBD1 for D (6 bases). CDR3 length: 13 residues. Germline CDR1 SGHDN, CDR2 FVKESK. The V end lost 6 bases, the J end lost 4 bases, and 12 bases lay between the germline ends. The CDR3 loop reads CASRAQGAYGYTF. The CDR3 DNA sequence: TGTGCCAGCAGAGCACAGGGTGCCTATGGCTACACCTTC.

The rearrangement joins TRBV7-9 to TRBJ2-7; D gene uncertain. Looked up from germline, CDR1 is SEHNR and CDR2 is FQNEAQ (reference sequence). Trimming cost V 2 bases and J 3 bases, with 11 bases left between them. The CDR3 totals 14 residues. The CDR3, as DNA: TGTGCCAGCAGCTTATTAGGCAGGCACTACGAGCAGTACTTC. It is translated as CASSLLGRHYEQYF. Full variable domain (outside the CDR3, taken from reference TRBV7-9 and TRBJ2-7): DTGVSQNPRHKITKRGQNVTFRCDPISEHNRLYWYRQTLGQGPEFLTYFQNEAQLEKSRLLSDRFSAERPKGSFSTLEIQRTEQGDSAMYLCASSLLGRHYEQYFGPGTRLTVT.

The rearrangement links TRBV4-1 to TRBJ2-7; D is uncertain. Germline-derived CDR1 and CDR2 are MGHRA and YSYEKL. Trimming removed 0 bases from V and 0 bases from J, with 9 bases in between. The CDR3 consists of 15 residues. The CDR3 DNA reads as TGCGCCAGCAGCCAAGATCTCGCAGCCTCCTACGAGCAGTACTTC. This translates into CASSQDLAASYEQYF.

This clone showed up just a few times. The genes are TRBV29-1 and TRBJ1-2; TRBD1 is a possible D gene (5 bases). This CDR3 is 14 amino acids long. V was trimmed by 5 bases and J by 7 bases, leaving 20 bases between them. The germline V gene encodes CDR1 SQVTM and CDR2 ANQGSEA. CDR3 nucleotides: TGCAGCGTTTTGACTGGAAGGGGAGGACTTGGCTACACCTTC. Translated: CSVLTGRGGLGYTF.

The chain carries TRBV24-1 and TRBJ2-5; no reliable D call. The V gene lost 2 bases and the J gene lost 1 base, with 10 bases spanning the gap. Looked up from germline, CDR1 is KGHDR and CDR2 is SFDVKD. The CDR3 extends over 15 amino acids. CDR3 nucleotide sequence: TGTGCCACCAGTGATTCCCAGGTAACCCAAGAGACCCAGTACTTC. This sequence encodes CATSDSQVTQETQYF.

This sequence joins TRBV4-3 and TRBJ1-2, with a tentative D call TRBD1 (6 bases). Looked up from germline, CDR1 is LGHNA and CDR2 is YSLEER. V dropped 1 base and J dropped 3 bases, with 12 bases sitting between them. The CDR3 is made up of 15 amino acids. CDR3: CASSQVMAGDYGYTF. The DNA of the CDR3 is TGCGCCAGCAGCCAAGTGATGGCAGGGGACTATGGCTACACCTTC.

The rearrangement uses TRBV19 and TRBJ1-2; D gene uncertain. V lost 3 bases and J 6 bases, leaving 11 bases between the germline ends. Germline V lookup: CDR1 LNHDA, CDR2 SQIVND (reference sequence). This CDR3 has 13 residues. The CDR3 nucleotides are TGTGCCAGTAGTATTTCAGGTTTAGATGGCTACACCTTC. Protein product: CASSISGLDGYTF.

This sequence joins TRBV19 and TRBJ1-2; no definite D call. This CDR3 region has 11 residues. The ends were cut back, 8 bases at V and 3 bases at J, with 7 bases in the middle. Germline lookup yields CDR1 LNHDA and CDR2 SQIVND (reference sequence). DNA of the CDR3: TGTGCCAGTTTCGACGACTATGGCTACACCTTC. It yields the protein CASFDDYGYTF.

CDR3 region: CASSYGGADQPQHF. CDR3 coding DNA: TGTGCCAGCAGTTATGGAGGAGCGGATCAGCCCCAGCATTTT. V usage is TRBV6-5 and J usage is TRBJ1-5, with D unresolved. In germline, CDR1 is MNHEY, CDR2 SVGAGI. Trimming left V 3 bases short and J 5 bases short, with 11 bases between. The CDR3 is 14 residues long.

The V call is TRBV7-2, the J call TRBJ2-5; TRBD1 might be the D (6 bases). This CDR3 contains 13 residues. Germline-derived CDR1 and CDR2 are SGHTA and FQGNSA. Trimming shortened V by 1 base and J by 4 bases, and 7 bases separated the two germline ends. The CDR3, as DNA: TGTGCCAGCAGCTTAGGAGGGGGAGAGACCCAGTACTTC. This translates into CASSLGGGETQYF.